These T cell receptor beta chains were read from a single sample in a study of shared clonotypes between healthy human individuals. Sequenced by immunoSEQ multiplex PCR; TCRdb stores in-frame clones only, minus some. This sample has 500,000 to 650,000 clones, with roughly four fifths found just once. Sequencing was done on a sample of PBMCs. These receptors came from a woman aged 40 to 50 in good health. Some clones in this sample may be carry-over from other donors' samples. CDR3s include the opening cysteine and the closing phenylalanine or tryptophan. A D gene is named only where the DNA matches it firmly. Expanded clones get a size class; other rows say once, few or many, or leave the size out.

>-|few|16|TRBV5-4|TRBJ2-1
TGTGCCAGCAGCTCTGGTATGGGGGGGCCCGAGGGTGAGCAGTTCTTC
CASSSGMGGPEGEQFF
>TRBD2|-|16|TRBV7-3|TRBJ2-1
TGTGCCAGCAGCTATTTAGCGGGAGGGCCGGGCAATGAGCAGTTCTTC
CASSYLAGGPGNEQFF
>TRBD1|few|15|TRBV7-2|TRBJ1-3
TGTGCCAGCAGCTCAGATCCCTCACAGGGGAAGACCATATATTTT
CASSSDPSQGKTIYF
>TRBD1|-|13|TRBV28|TRBJ1-2
TGTGCCAGCAGTTCCCGGGACAGCTATGGCTACACCTTC
CASSSRDSYGYTF
>TRBD2|-|17|TRBV11-2|TRBJ2-5
TGTGCCAGCAGCTTCTCGAACAGCGGGAGGTGGCAAGAGACCCAGTACTTC
CASSFSNSGRWQETQYF
>TRBD2|-|15|TRBV10-2|TRBJ2-1
TGCGCCAGCAGTGAGTTTAGCGGGAGTGGGAATGAGCAGTTCTTC
CASSEFSGSGNEQFF
>-|-|16|TRBV10-3|TRBJ2-2
TGTGCCACCCGGGGGTCTGACAGGGTCCTATCCGGGGAGCTGTTTTTT
CATRGSDRVLSGELFF
>TRBD1|-|16|TRBV5-6|TRBJ2-7
TGTGCCAGCAGCTTGGGGACAGGGGAGTGGACCTACGAGCAGTACTTC
CASSLGTGEWTYEQYF
>-|-|15|TRBV27|TRBJ2-1
TGTGCCAGCAGTTTAATTAGAGGAACGGGCCAGGCCAGGTTCTTC
CASSLIRGTGQARFF
>TRBD1|-|13|TRBV4-1|TRBJ1-1
TGCGCCAGCAGCCCCATGGGACAGACTGAAGCTTTCTTT
CASSPMGQTEAFF
>-|-|14|TRBV2|TRBJ2-3
TGTGCCAGCACTCCCGCCGGTTCAGGAGATACGCAGTATTTT
CASTPAGSGDTQYF
>TRBD1|-|18|TRBV27|TRBJ2-3
TGTGCCAGCAGTTTAGCCCTGACAGGGGAGGTTAACACAGATACGCAGTATTTT
CASSLALTGEVNTDTQYF
>TRBD2|-|14|TRBV7-3|TRBJ2-3
TGTGCCAGCAGCTTACGCCTAGCGGGAGATACGCAGTATTTT
CASSLRLAGDTQYF
>TRBD1|once|14|TRBV18|TRBJ2-7
TGTGCCAGCTCACCGACTGGGGACAGGACTAAGCAGTACTTC
CASSPTGDRTKQYF
>-|-|13|TRBV19|TRBJ1-1
TGTGCCAGTAGTCCGACTGTGAACACTGAAGCTTTCTTT
CASSPTVNTEAFF
>TRBD2|-|15|TRBV9|TRBJ2-5
TGTGCCAGCAGCCCACGACTAGCGGGTCTAGAGACCCAGTACTTC
CASSPRLAGLETQYF
>-|-|11|TRBV20-1|TRBJ2-2
TGCAGTGCCGAGCAGGTCGGGGAGCTGTTTTTT
CSAEQVGELFF
>-|-|14|TRBV7-9|TRBJ2-2
TGTGCCAGCAGCCGGGACGGAAACACCGGGGAGCTGTTTTTT
CASSRDGNTGELFF
>TRBD1|-|14|TRBV28|TRBJ1-5
TGTGCCAGCAGCCGGACAGGGTTAGGCCAGCCCCAGCATTTT
CASSRTGLGQPQHF
>TRBD1|-|12|TRBV29-1|TRBJ1-2
TGCAGCGTTGAAGAAGGGGGCCATGGCTACACCTTC
CSVEEGGHGYTF
>-|once|15|TRBV19|TRBJ2-1
TGTGCCAGTAGTATGGTAACGGGAGTGGGGGATGAGCAGTTCTTC
CASSMVTGVGDEQFF
>TRBD2|once|12|TRBV7-2|TRBJ2-1
TGTGCCAGCAGTTCAAGGACTAGCCAGCAGTTCTTC
CASSSRTSQQFF